The next 9 T cell receptor beta chains were all read from a single sample in a study of neoadjuvant anti-PD-1 for oral cavity cancer. Some clones are missing from TCRdb's copy, which holds only in-frame ones; the method was immunoSEQ multiplex PCR. The sample has under 9,500 clones; about 68% are singletons. Sequencing used tumor tissue, obtained before nivolumab (anti-PD-1) treatment. These receptors were taken from a person between 40 and 79 years old with oral cavity squamous cell carcinoma.

This clone is a singleton in its sample. The V call is TRBV7-8, the J call TRBJ1-2; no clear D. The V gene's germline CDR1 is SGHVS and CDR2 FQNEAQ. The V end was cut by 4 bases, the J end by 4 bases, with 13 bases between. The CDR3 length is 14 residues. This CDR3 reads CASSYTGVGYGYTF. DNA of the CDR3: TGTGCCAGCAGCTATACCGGGGTCGGCTATGGCTACACCTTC.

The chain combines TRBV6-4 with TRBJ2-2; 7 bases are shared with TRBD1. The germline V gene encodes CDR1 MRHNA and CDR2 SNTAGT. The length of the CDR3 is 14 residues. V trimming: 6 bases; J trimming: 3 bases; junction bases outside the gene matches: 4. For the CDR3, the DNA is TGTGCCAGCAGCAGGGACAGTTACACCGGGGAGCTGTTTTTT. Residues: CASSRDSYTGELFF.

The chain uses TRBV9 and TRBJ2-1, with D perhaps matching TRBD1 or TRBD2 (5 bases each). Germline CDR1 is SGDLS and CDR2 is YYNGEE. Trimming removed 0 bases at V and 5 bases at J, with 9 bases between. CDR3 length: 14 amino acids. The DNA for the CDR3 is TGTGCCAGCAGCGTAGGGGACGGAAACAATGAGCAGTTCTTC. It is translated as CASSVGDGNNEQFF.

The genes are TRBV7-3 and TRBJ1-1, with a possible D match to TRBD1 (5 bases). The V and J ends lost 5 bases and 0 bases respectively, with 13 bases between them. Germline assignment: CDR1 SGHTA and CDR2 FQGTGA. This CDR3 spans 15 amino acids. CDR3 region: CASSPRGAMNTEAFF. In nucleotides, the CDR3 is TGTGCCAGCAGCCCAAGAGGGGCCATGAACACTGAAGCTTTCTTT.

This clone was detected a few times. The chain joins TRBV11-2 to TRBJ1-1; D gene uncertain. V was cut by 1 base and J by 3 bases, with 6 bases left in between. CDR3 length equals 13 residues. Looked up from germline, CDR1 is SGHAT and CDR2 is FQNNGV. The DNA for the CDR3 is TGTGCCAGCAGCTTAGCTGGGTACACTGAAGCTTTCTTT. It is translated as CASSLAGYTEAFF.

This clone was observed once. This sequence joins TRBV7-8 and TRBJ1-4; no clear D gene. Looked up from germline, CDR1 is SGHVS and CDR2 is FQNEAQ. The V gene lost 5 bases and the J gene lost 4 bases, with 11 bases spanning the gap. This CDR3 is built from 14 residues. In DNA form, the CDR3 reads TGTGCCAGCAGCCTCAGGACGAATAATGAAAAACTGTTTTTT. Its translation: CASSLRTNNEKLFF.

This chain connects TRBV6-1 to TRBJ2-7; D might be TRBD2 (5 bases). Trimming removed 6 bases from V and 5 bases from J, with 14 bases in between. The CDR3 length is 13 residues. Per the germline V gene, CDR1 is MNHNS and CDR2 is SASEGT. This CDR3 reads CASSVGLVDEQYF. The CDR3, as DNA: TGTGCCAGCAGCGTCGGACTCGTCGACGAGCAGTACTTC.

This clone has only a few counts. Here the CDR3 reads CASSQTGQASYEQYF. CDR3 nucleotides: TGCGCCAGCAGCCAGACGGGACAGGCATCCTACGAGCAGTACTTC. The V gene is TRBV4-1, the J gene TRBJ2-7; TRBD1 aligns across 8 bases. This CDR3 is built from 15 residues. Germline CDR1 and CDR2: MGHRA and YSYEKL. V dropped 3 bases and J dropped 1; count of bases not matched to a gene: 5.

This clone was recorded only once. The gene calls are TRBV6-6 and TRBJ2-2; 9 bases agree with TRBD2. V dropped 6 bases and J dropped 2; count of bases not matched to a gene: 7. The CDR3 has 16 residues. Germline-derived CDR1 and CDR2 are MNHNY and SVGAGI (reference sequence). CDR3 bases: TGTGCCAGCAGGACTTCTAGCGGGGTAAACACCGGGGAGCTGTTTTTT. This sequence encodes CASRTSSGVNTGELFF.